Listed here are 28 T cell receptor beta chains from one sample, sequenced in a study of post-analysis software for immune sequencing data. Study results and caveats: Roughly five TRBV segments were significantly more frequent in patients than in controls. TRBV5-6, TRBV5-1 and TRBV20-1 were among these segments.

Prepared libraries of TCR beta cDNA carried unique molecular identifiers. TCRdb redid the calling of the PCR reads with MiXCR, one entry per CDR3 protein. The data hold roughly 670,000 distinct CDR3 sequences, with 59% observed a single time. Antigen specificity for these receptors is unknown. The sample taken for sequencing was blood. Receptors were obtained from a girl aged 2 to 10 with multiple sclerosis.

The chain recombines TRBV20-1 with TRBJ2-5; D may be TRBD2 (5 bases). With 6 bases removed from V and 2 bases from J, the gap between germline ends came to 19 bases. Germline V gene sequence: CDR1 DFQATT, CDR2 SNEGSKA (reference sequence). The CDR3 is 15 amino acids. This chain's CDR3 is CSAPGGYSNQETQYF. CDR3 DNA: TGCAGTGCCCCTGGCGGGTACAGTAATCAAGAGACCCAGTACTTC.

The V and J genes are TRBV7-9 and TRBJ2-1; the match to TRBD2 covers 8 bases. J lost 14 bases, V lost 4 bases, and 16 bases had no gene match. This CDR3 region has 15 residues. The germline CDR1 and CDR2 sequences are SEHNR and FQNEAQ (reference sequence). CDR3 DNA sequence: TGTGCCAGCAGCTCCAGAGGGGGGACTAGTTGGGTCGAGTTCTTC. It is translated as CASSSRGGTSWVEFF. Supplemented by reference TRBV7-9 and TRBJ2-1, the full variable domain reads DTGVSQNPRHKITKRGQNVTFRCDPISEHNRLYWYRQTLGQGPEFLTYFQNEAQLEKSRLLSDRFSAERPKGSFSTLEIQRTEQGDSAMYLCASSSRGGTSWVEFFGPGTRLTVL.

The chain joins TRBV6-5 to TRBJ2-1; 9 positions agree with TRBD2. There are 17 residues in the CDR3. J lost 0 bases, V lost 5 bases, and 8 bases had no gene match. CDR1 and CDR2 (germline): MNHEY, SVGAGI. CDR3 nucleotides: TGTGCCAGCAGTCCGGGACTAGCACCAAGCTCCTACAATGAGCAGTTCTTC. Protein: CASSPGLAPSSYNEQFF.

This clonotype was picked up a small number of times. This chain connects TRBV6-4 to TRBJ2-1; possible D gene TRBD1, 6 bases. The V end was cut by 3 bases, the J end by 6 bases, with 12 bases between. The CDR3 is 14 amino acids. Germline V lookup: CDR1 MRHNA, CDR2 SNTAGT. DNA of the CDR3: TGTGCCAGCAGTGAAAGCGGACAGAGCAATGAGCAGTTCTTC. The encoded protein is CASSESGQSNEQFF.

A single count supports this clonotype. The V and J genes are TRBV4-3 and TRBJ2-7; 7 bases match TRBD1. After removal of 0 bases from V and 5 bases from J, the junction contained 7 bases not matched to a gene. The CDR3 spans 15 residues. In germline, CDR1 is LGHNA, CDR2 YSLEER. This CDR3 reads CASSQDPRQGNEQYF. The CDR3 DNA follows: TGCGCCAGCAGCCAAGATCCGAGACAGGGAAACGAGCAGTACTTC.

The rearrangement uses TRBV28 and TRBJ2-1, with a weak D call TRBD2 (5 bases). There are 17 residues in the CDR3. Between the trimmed V and J ends, which lost 4 bases and 2 bases, there was a span of 18 bases. Per the germline V gene, CDR1 is MDHEN and CDR2 is SYDVKM. The CDR3 DNA sequence: TGTGCCAGCAGTTCCGCGGCGGCGGGTCTTACCTACAATGAGCAGTTCTTC. Its protein is CASSSAAAGLTYNEQFF. The full variable domain, in which reference TRBV28 and TRBJ2-1 provide the parts outside the CDR3, is DVKVTQSSRYLVKRTGEKVFLECVQDMDHENMFWYRQDPGLGLRLIYFSYDVKMKEKGDIPEGYSVSREKKERFSLILESASTNQTSMYLCASSSAAAGLTYNEQFFGPGTRLTVL.

The rearrangement joins TRBV29-1 to TRBJ1-2; no firm D call. CDR1 and CDR2 (germline): SQVTM, ANQGSEA. With 5 bases removed from V and 4 bases from J, the gap between germline ends came to 14 bases. This CDR3 is 13 amino acids long. CDR3 residues: CSVLPDELYGYTF. The CDR3 DNA reads TGCAGCGTTCTCCCTGATGAGCTCTATGGCTACACCTTC.

The V call is TRBV20-1, the J call TRBJ1-2; possible D gene TRBD1, 6 bases. The CDR3 has 14 residues. Trimming cost V 5 bases and J 1 base, with 14 bases left between them. Germline V CDR1 and CDR2: DFQATT, SNEGSKA (reference sequence). The CDR3 sequence is CSAPPGDLNYGYTF. The CDR3 nucleotides read TGCAGTGCTCCCCCAGGGGACCTTAACTATGGCTACACCTTC.

This sequence joins TRBV20-1 and TRBJ1-1; no clear D gene. The CDR3 has 13 amino acids. Germline-derived CDR1 and CDR2 are DFQATT and SNEGSKA (reference sequence). With 4 bases removed from V and 5 bases from J, the gap between germline ends came to 14 bases. As DNA, the CDR3 is TGCAGTGCTACGGACGCCCTAGGGACTGAAGCTTTCTTT. It yields the protein CSATDALGTEAFF.

This clonotype was counted a single time. CDR3: CSAKSPHTGELFF. Here the CDR3 DNA reads TGCAGTGCCAAATCCCCTCACACCGGGGAGCTGTTTTTT. The rearrangement links TRBV20-1 to TRBJ2-2; D remains ambiguous. In germline, CDR1 is DFQATT, CDR2 SNEGSKA (reference sequence). V lost 6 bases, J lost 3 bases, and 11 bases lay in between. This CDR3 is 13 amino acids long.

This clonotype came up many times. This chain uses TRBV7-9 with TRBJ2-1; unclear D gene. This CDR3 has 13 residues. Looked up from germline, CDR1 is SEHNR and CDR2 is FQNEAQ (reference sequence). Trimming pared 5 bases from V and 0 bases from J, leaving 5 bases between. As DNA, the CDR3 is TGTGCCAGCAGCGCGAGCTCCTACAATGAGCAGTTCTTC. Residues: CASSASSYNEQFF.

Here the CDR3 reads CSVEAPSADTQYF. The CDR3 DNA reads TGCAGCGTTGAAGCACCTTCCGCAGATACGCAGTATTTT. The genes are TRBV29-1 and TRBJ2-3; D remains unclear. Germline values: CDR1 SQVTM, CDR2 ANQGSEA. V lost 1 base to trimming and J lost 4 bases, with 9 bases between them. The length of the CDR3 is 13 residues.

This chain joins TRBV4-2 and TRBJ2-1; D gene unclear. The CDR3 covers 14 residues. Germline V gene sequence: CDR1 LGHNA, CDR2 YNFKEQ. Between the trimmed V and J ends, which lost 2 bases and 0 bases, there was a span of 5 bases. Written as DNA, the CDR3 is TGTGCCAGCAGCCAACCCCGCTCCTACAATGAGCAGTTCTTC. It translates to CASSQPRSYNEQFF.

The chain has TRBV9 and TRBJ2-1, with 8 bases lining up with TRBD2. The CDR3 runs to 19 residues. Trimming removed 6 bases from V and 3 bases from J; junction bases left unmatched: 20. Germline V CDR1 and CDR2: SGDLS, YYNGEE. In DNA form, the CDR3 reads TGTGCCAGCACCCTCAGGGTTGGCCCGCGGGGGGCGAGCTACAATGAGCAGTTCTTC. It encodes CASTLRVGPRGASYNEQFF.

This clonotype was found a few times. V usage is TRBV6-1 and J usage is TRBJ2-6; D unresolved. CDR1 and CDR2 from the germline V gene are MNHNS and SASEGT. This CDR3 is 19 amino acids long. The ends were cut back, 4 bases at V and 0 bases at J, with 19 bases in the middle. CDR3 in amino acids: CASSATSPLGSSGANVLTF. The CDR3 region has the DNA TGTGCCAGCAGTGCAACTTCCCCGTTAGGGTCCTCTGGGGCCAACGTCCTGACTTTC.

The genes are TRBV5-6 and TRBJ2-3; 15 bases match TRBD2. After removal of 4 bases from V and 2 bases from J, the junction contained 11 bases not matched to a gene. The CDR3 runs 19 residues. The germline gives CDR1 SGHDT, CDR2 YYEEEE. For the CDR3, the DNA is TGTGCCAGCAGCGGTGTGGGGACTAGCGGGGGGATATCCACAGATACGCAGTATTTT. Protein product: CASSGVGTSGGISTDTQYF.

This clonotype was observed a single time. CDR3 loop: CASSQTVSDTRYGYTF. DNA for the CDR3: TGTGCCAGCAGCCAAACAGTCTCGGACACCCGCTATGGCTACACCTTC. V and J are TRBV7-2 and TRBJ1-2; D perhaps matches TRBD1 (5 bases). V lost 5 bases and J 4 bases, leaving 20 bases between the germline ends. The CDR3 runs 16 residues. Germline V CDR1 and CDR2: SGHTA, FQGNSA.

This clonotype was counted a few times. V gene TRBV5-1 combines with J gene TRBJ2-7; 7 positions match TRBD2. Trimming took 1 base from V and 2 from J; bases not matched to a gene: 12. The germline V gene encodes CDR1 SGHRS and CDR2 YFSETQ. The length of the CDR3 is 17 residues. The CDR3 sequence is CASSLRSQPGLTYEQYF. CDR3 nucleotide sequence: TGCGCCAGCAGCTTGCGGAGTCAACCGGGACTAACCTACGAGCAGTACTTC.

The V and J genes are TRBV12-3 or TRBV12-4 and TRBJ2-1, with 7 nucleotides matching TRBD2. J lost 4 bases, V lost 4 bases, and 7 bases had no gene match. CDR3 length: 15 residues. The CDR3 DNA follows: TGTGCCAGCAGTTGGGGGGGTACGGGATACAATGAGCAGTTCTTC. Translating it yields CASSWGGTGYNEQFF.

This clonotype was observed a few times. The gene calls are TRBV5-6 and TRBJ2-7; no definite D call. Trimming took 2 bases from V and 6 from J, leaving 9 bases between them. This CDR3 is 12 amino acids long. The germline V gene has CDR1 SGHDT and CDR2 YYEEEE. The CDR3 is CASSFFNAEQYF. CDR3 bases: TGTGCCAGCAGCTTTTTTAATGCCGAGCAGTACTTC. The whole variable domain, filled in from reference TRBV5-6 and TRBJ2-7, reads DAGVTQSPTHLIKTRGQQVTLRCSPKSGHDTVSWYQQALGQGPQFIFQYYEEEERQRGNFPDRFSGHQFPNYSSELNVNALLLGDSALYLCASSFFNAEQYFGPGTRLTVT.

The chain links TRBV29-1 to TRBJ2-1, with no clear D. Between the trimmed V and J ends, which lost 2 bases and 2 bases, there was a span of 13 bases. CDR1 is SQVTM, CDR2 ANQGSEA, per germline. The CDR3 spans 15 residues. CDR3 in amino acids: CSVERIPLTYNEQFF. CDR3 bases: TGCAGCGTTGAACGGATCCCGTTAACCTACAATGAGCAGTTCTTC.

Here the CDR3 reads CASSEARGLAGSDTQYF. CDR3 nucleotides: TGTGCCAGCAGTGAAGCTCGGGGACTAGCGGGATCAGATACGCAGTATTTT. The chain joins TRBV25-1 to TRBJ2-3; 13 nucleotides agree with TRBD2. The germline gives CDR1 MGHDK, CDR2 SYGVNS. The V segment lost 2 bases and the J segment 4 bases; nucleotides outside the gene matches: 6. This CDR3 has 17 amino acids.

This chain uses TRBV20-1 with TRBJ2-4; D uncertain. V shed 6 bases and J shed 2 bases, with 11 bases lying between them. Per the germline V gene, CDR1 is DFQATT and CDR2 is SNEGSKA (reference sequence). The CDR3 spans 13 residues. Written as DNA, the CDR3 is TGCAGTGCCCCCGACCACTCCAAAAACATTCAGTACTTC. This translates into CSAPDHSKNIQYF.

This chain links TRBV5-5 with TRBJ2-4; no firm D call. The J call may be wrong; the DNA end is better matched by TRBJ2-5. Germline CDR1 SGHKS, CDR2 YYEKEE (reference sequence). The CDR3 sequence is 15 residues long. Written as DNA, the CDR3 is TGTGCCAGCAGCCGATCCGGGCCGCAAAAAGAGACCCAGTACTTC. It codes for CASSRSGPQKETQYF.

For the CDR3, the DNA is TGTGCCAGCAGTCCACCGACAGGGAGGACTGAAGCTTTCTTT. As protein: CASSPPTGRTEAFF. J is TRBJ1-1 and V is TRBV6-2 or TRBV6-3; TRBD1 matches 7 bases. Germline CDR1 reads MNHEY; CDR2 reads SVGEGT. Unmatched junction bases numbered 8, after V lost 5 bases and J lost 5 bases. The CDR3 length is 14 residues.

This chain joins TRBV29-1 and TRBJ2-4; D is possibly TRBD1 or TRBD2 (6 bases each). V shed 8 bases and J shed 4 bases, with 18 bases lying between them. Germline CDR1 SQVTM, CDR2 ANQGSEA. This CDR3 is 14 amino acids long. The CDR3 bases are TGCAGCTCTGTGGACAGCGGAGGGAAAAACATTCAGTACTTC. This translates into CSSVDSGGKNIQYF.

The V and J genes are TRBV12-3 or TRBV12-4 and TRBJ1-2; possibly TRBD1 for D (6 bases). CDR3 size: 15 residues. Trimming pared 3 bases from V and 2 bases from J, leaving 13 bases between. The CDR3 protein is CASSFPAQGNYGYTF. For the CDR3, the DNA is TGTGCCAGCAGTTTCCCCGCACAGGGCAACTATGGCTACACCTTC.

The gene calls are TRBV7-2 and TRBJ2-7; 9 bases match TRBD2. Germline values: CDR1 SGHTA, CDR2 FQGNSA. The CDR3 has 16 amino acids. J gave up 0 bases and V 4 bases, and 7 bases lay outside the gene matches. This CDR3 reads CASSSHSGRPSYEQYF. DNA of the CDR3: TGTGCCAGCAGCTCCCACAGCGGGAGGCCCTCCTACGAGCAGTACTTC. The full variable domain, completed using reference TRBV7-2 and TRBJ2-7, is GAGVSQSPSNKVTEKGKDVELRCDPISGHTALYWYRQSLGQGLEFLIYFQGNSAPDKSGLPSDRFSAERTGGSVSTLTIQRTQQEDSAVYLCASSSHSGRPSYEQYFGPGTRLTVT.